This T cell receptor (beta chain) originates from a study of blood T cells in healthy people across ages. Trimming took 1 base from V and 3 from J, leaving 12 bases between them. Per the germline V gene, CDR1 is DFQATT and CDR2 is SNEGSKA (reference sequence). CDR3 length equals 14 residues. Combining a sample-barcoded 5' primer with a J-beta primer mix, a second PCR ran for about 7 to 12 cycles. TCRdb redid the calling of the 5' RACE reads with MiXCR, one entry per CDR3 protein. The data show under 1,000,000 distinct CDR3 sequences, about half seen once. This TCR was sampled from an elderly man in good health. This chain links TRBV20-1 with TRBJ1-2, with D tentatively TRBD1 (5 bases). What was sequenced was blood. The CDR3 protein is CSARALGRDYGYTF. The CDR3 nucleotides read TGCAGTGCTAGAGCCCTCGGCAGGGACTATGGCTACACCTTC.